This T cell receptor (beta chain) appears in the sequencing data of a study of blood T cells in healthy people across ages. V lost 7 bases and J 5 bases, leaving 20 bases between the germline ends. The CDR3 loop spans 15 amino acids. Germline V gene data show CDR1 as MNHNS and CDR2 as SASEGT. A sample-barcoded 5' primer and a J-beta primer mix were used in a second PCR of about 7 to 12 cycles. A single record per CDR3 protein comes from TCRdb applying MiXCR to the 5' RACE reads. Of approximately 680,000 distinct CDR3 sequences in the sample, roughly 32% were seen once. V usage is TRBV6-1 and J usage is TRBJ2-5, with D possibly being TRBD2 (5 bases). The TCR originated in a woman older than 75 in good health. Source material: blood. CDR3 in DNA: TGTGCCAGCATCGGAGGCGGAGCCCCCATGGAGACCCAGTACTTC. Its protein product is CASIGGGAPMETQYF.